This section outlines one T cell receptor beta chain sequence together with its context. This sample is part of a study of blood T cell repertoires in COVID-19. Study as a whole: The origin of the acute and convalescent COVID-19 samples was the United States, Italy and Spain.

The authors' processing: Quantification of nucleated cells was approximated via reference gene primer amplification. Data came from immunoSEQ multiplex PCR; TCRdb stores just in-frame clones and leaves some out. D and trimming come from the DNA, and the V and J calls and clone size come from that table. The table has 200,000 to 250,000 clones, 86% seen once. The CDR3 is 13 amino acids. The ends were cut back, 4 bases at V and 4 bases at J, with 10 bases in the middle. The germline V gene has CDR1 MNHEY and CDR2 SVGEGT. This receptor was taken from a woman aged 25-40 years who had recovered from COVID-19. Sequenced material: peripheral blood. This rearrangement joins TRBV6-2 or TRBV6-3 to TRBJ1-1; D is unclear. The CDR3 DNA is TGTGCCAGCAGTTGGGGAGATCGCACTGAAGCTTTCTTT. Its translation: CASSWGDRTEAFF.